The rows below give T cell receptor beta chains drawn from one sample of a study of blood T cells in healthy people across ages. TCRdb passed the 5' RACE reads through MiXCR, listing each CDR3 protein once. The repertoire holds about 1.8 million distinct CDR3 sequences, approximately 50% seen once, with 2.1% in the top ten. The sequenced sample was blood. The receptors here all came from a woman aged 40 to 50 in good health. Each CDR3 is given with its conserved first and last residue. D genes are given only for firm matches. Size values are once, few and many counts, or a class for expanded clones, and some rows have none.

j_gene: TRBJ2-7; d_gene: NA; v_gene: TRBV7-9; abundance: NA; CDR3aa: CASTNSGEQYF; CDR3nt: TGTGCCAGCACCAACTCCGGCGAGCAGTACTTC
j_gene: TRBJ2-7; d_gene: TRBD2; v_gene: TRBV7-9; abundance: NA; CDR3aa: CASSETTSGEHTFYSYEQYF; CDR3nt: TGTGCCAGCAGCGAAACGACTAGCGGGGAGCACACATTCTATTCCTACGAGCAGTACTTC
j_gene: TRBJ2-7; d_gene: NA; v_gene: TRBV20-1; abundance: few; CDR3aa: CSARNPTETYEQYF; CDR3nt: TGCAGTGCTAGAAACCCGACGGAAACCTACGAGCAGTACTTC
j_gene: TRBJ2-6; d_gene: NA; v_gene: TRBV12-3/TRBV12-4; abundance: few; CDR3aa: CATRVIGANVLTF; CDR3nt: TGTGCCACTCGGGTAATTGGGGCCAACGTCCTGACTTTC
j_gene: TRBJ2-4; d_gene: TRBD1; v_gene: TRBV28; abundance: NA; CDR3aa: CASSRRGQLAKNIQYF; CDR3nt: TGTGCCAGCAGTCGCCGGGGACAGTTAGCCAAAAACATTCAGTACTTC
j_gene: TRBJ2-7; d_gene: NA; v_gene: TRBV7-2; abundance: few; CDR3aa: CASSPDSFYEQYF; CDR3nt: TGTGCCAGCAGCCCCGACAGTTTCTACGAGCAGTACTTC
j_gene: TRBJ1-1; d_gene: NA; v_gene: TRBV3-1; abundance: few; CDR3aa: CASSQRQLNTEAFF; CDR3nt: TGTGCCAGCAGCCAAAGGCAACTGAACACTGAAGCTTTCTTT
j_gene: TRBJ2-4; d_gene: NA; v_gene: TRBV14; abundance: NA; CDR3aa: CASSQSGTDKNIQYF; CDR3nt: TGTGCCAGCAGCCAAAGCGGGACAGATAAAAACATTCAGTACTTC
j_gene: TRBJ2-7; d_gene: TRBD1; v_gene: TRBV12-5; abundance: NA; CDR3aa: CASGLIGGNEQYF; CDR3nt: TGTGCTAGTGGTTTGATAGGGGGCAATGAGCAGTACTTC
j_gene: TRBJ2-5; d_gene: TRBD2; v_gene: TRBV7-2; abundance: few; CDR3aa: CASSLRGPGGRLETQYF; CDR3nt: TGTGCCAGCAGCTTAAGAGGCCCGGGGGGGCGGTTAGAGACCCAGTACTTC
j_gene: TRBJ2-7; d_gene: NA; v_gene: TRBV28; abundance: NA; CDR3aa: CASSATLGYEQYF; CDR3nt: TGTGCCAGCAGTGCCACACTAGGCTACGAGCAGTACTTC
j_gene: TRBJ2-7; d_gene: TRBD2; v_gene: TRBV7-3; abundance: few; CDR3aa: CASSLNLAAYNEQYF; CDR3nt: TGTGCCAGCAGCTTGAATCTAGCGGCCTACAATGAGCAGTACTTC
j_gene: TRBJ2-3; d_gene: NA; v_gene: TRBV6-1; abundance: NA; CDR3aa: CASRIQGNTDTQYF; CDR3nt: TGTGCCAGCCGTATTCAGGGTAATACAGATACGCAGTATTTT
j_gene: TRBJ1-3; d_gene: TRBD1; v_gene: TRBV5-6; abundance: NA; CDR3aa: CASSLRGQGIRNTIYF; CDR3nt: TGTGCCAGCAGCTTACGGGGACAGGGAATAAGAAACACCATATATTTT
j_gene: TRBJ1-2; d_gene: NA; v_gene: TRBV20-1; abundance: NA; CDR3aa: CSAREWGTFTNYGYTF; CDR3nt: TGCAGTGCTAGAGAGTGGGGGACCTTCACTAACTATGGCTACACCTTC
j_gene: TRBJ2-1; d_gene: TRBD2; v_gene: TRBV29-1; abundance: few; CDR3aa: CSVSNVSGGGIQFF; CDR3nt: TGCAGCGTTAGTAACGTTAGCGGGGGGGGTATACAGTTCTTC
j_gene: TRBJ1-2; d_gene: NA; v_gene: TRBV20-1; abundance: NA; CDR3aa: CSALSKGPSNYGYTF; CDR3nt: TGCAGTGCCCTGTCGAAAGGACCTTCTAACTATGGCTACACCTTC
j_gene: TRBJ2-3; d_gene: TRBD1; v_gene: TRBV27; abundance: few; CDR3aa: CASSLDRDRGTDTQYF; CDR3nt: TGTGCCAGCAGTTTAGACCGGGACAGGGGGACAGATACGCAGTATTTT
j_gene: TRBJ2-7; d_gene: NA; v_gene: TRBV6-2/TRBV6-3; abundance: NA; CDR3aa: CASERPTTYEQYF; CDR3nt: TGTGCCAGCGAGAGGCCTACCACCTACGAGCAGTACTTC
j_gene: TRBJ2-7; d_gene: NA; v_gene: TRBV5-4; abundance: NA; CDR3aa: CASSWGGSSYNEQYF; CDR3nt: TGTGCCAGCAGCTGGGGAGGAAGCTCCTACAATGAGCAGTACTTC
j_gene: TRBJ1-2; d_gene: NA; v_gene: TRBV20-1; abundance: few; CDR3aa: CSARDREGSHYGYTF; CDR3nt: TGCAGTGCTAGAGATCGCGAGGGCAGCCACTATGGCTACACCTTC
j_gene: TRBJ2-3; d_gene: NA; v_gene: TRBV27; abundance: many; CDR3aa: CASSLWGTDTQYF; CDR3nt: TGTGCCAGCAGTTTATGGGGCACAGATACGCAGTATTTT
j_gene: TRBJ2-5; d_gene: TRBD1; v_gene: TRBV25-1; abundance: NA; CDR3aa: CASSGAGGLGTQYF; CDR3nt: TGTGCCAGCAGTGGGGCAGGGGGTCTGGGGACCCAGTACTTC
j_gene: TRBJ2-1; d_gene: TRBD2; v_gene: TRBV18; abundance: NA; CDR3aa: CASSPQGLAVSSYNEQFF; CDR3nt: TGTGCCAGCTCACCCCAAGGACTAGCAGTGAGCTCCTACAATGAGCAGTTCTTC
j_gene: TRBJ2-2; d_gene: NA; v_gene: TRBV27; abundance: few; CDR3aa: CASSPRQRTGELFF; CDR3nt: TGTGCCAGCAGTCCACGACAACGCACCGGGGAGCTGTTTTTT
j_gene: TRBJ2-7; d_gene: TRBD1; v_gene: TRBV7-3; abundance: NA; CDR3aa: CASSQTTGKQEAQYF; CDR3nt: TGTGCCAGCAGCCAAACGACAGGGAAGCAAGAGGCCCAGTACTTC
j_gene: TRBJ2-3; d_gene: NA; v_gene: TRBV6-2/TRBV6-3; abundance: NA; CDR3aa: CASSYNAATDTQYF; CDR3nt: TGTGCCAGCAGTTATAACGCAGCCACAGATACGCAGTATTTT
j_gene: TRBJ2-7; d_gene: TRBD2; v_gene: TRBV4-1; abundance: NA; CDR3aa: CASSQISGGSSYEQYF; CDR3nt: TGCGCCAGCAGCCAAATTAGCGGGGGGAGCTCCTACGAGCAGTACTTC
j_gene: TRBJ2-7; d_gene: NA; v_gene: TRBV6-6; abundance: few; CDR3aa: CASSYPRANEQYF; CDR3nt: TGTGCCAGCAGCTACCCCAGGGCCAACGAGCAGTACTTC
j_gene: TRBJ2-5; d_gene: TRBD1; v_gene: TRBV4-1; abundance: NA; CDR3aa: CASSHKTGVSGETQYF; CDR3nt: TGCGCCAGCAGCCACAAAACAGGGGTATCGGGAGAGACCCAGTACTTC
j_gene: TRBJ2-1; d_gene: TRBD1; v_gene: TRBV11-2; abundance: NA; CDR3aa: CASNRDSGRNEQFF; CDR3nt: TGTGCCAGCAACCGGGACAGTGGTAGAAATGAGCAGTTCTTC
j_gene: TRBJ2-7; d_gene: NA; v_gene: TRBV5-1; abundance: few; CDR3aa: CASSPGQPSSYEQYF; CDR3nt: TGCGCCAGCAGCCCCGGACAGCCTAGCTCCTACGAGCAGTACTTC
j_gene: TRBJ2-7; d_gene: TRBD2; v_gene: TRBV6-2/TRBV6-3; abundance: NA; CDR3aa: CASSNPSSGGSYEQYF; CDR3nt: TGTGCCAGCAGTAATCCTTCTAGCGGTGGCTCCTACGAGCAGTACTTC
j_gene: TRBJ2-5; d_gene: NA; v_gene: TRBV24-1; abundance: NA; CDR3aa: CATSEQGGEETQYF; CDR3nt: TGTGCCACCAGTGAGCAGGGGGGAGAGGAGACCCAGTACTTC
j_gene: TRBJ2-5; d_gene: NA; v_gene: TRBV5-4; abundance: NA; CDR3aa: CASSPRDTTQETQYF; CDR3nt: TGTGCCAGCAGCCCCCGTGACACAACCCAAGAGACCCAGTACTTC
j_gene: TRBJ2-5; d_gene: NA; v_gene: TRBV2; abundance: few; CDR3aa: CASSVQAGGQYF; CDR3nt: TGTGCCAGCAGTGTCCAGGCAGGCGGGCAGTACTTC
j_gene: TRBJ2-3; d_gene: NA; v_gene: TRBV5-1; abundance: NA; CDR3aa: CASSWVDGDTQYF; CDR3nt: TGCGCCAGCAGCTGGGTGGACGGGGACACGCAGTATTTT
j_gene: TRBJ2-5; d_gene: NA; v_gene: TRBV6-5; abundance: NA; CDR3aa: CASSTTRYETQYF; CDR3nt: TGTGCCAGCAGTACGACTAGATACGAGACCCAGTACTTC
j_gene: TRBJ2-1; d_gene: TRBD1; v_gene: TRBV7-2; abundance: few; CDR3aa: CASSGKTGMSYNEQFF; CDR3nt: TGTGCCAGCAGCGGCAAGACAGGGATGTCCTACAATGAGCAGTTCTTC